This TCR beta chain was observed in a study of response to subunit inactivated influenza vaccine. This clonotype was counted between two and nine times. Its antigen is currently unknown. The trim removed 8 bases at V and 1 base at J, leaving 5 bases unmatched. The CDR3 is 15 amino acids. The germline V gene encodes CDR1 MNHEY and CDR2 SMNVEV (reference sequence). Broader study findings: The authors suggested that few new T cells are recruited per seasonal influenza vaccination.

TCRdb independently ran MiXCR on the RT-PCR reads; one entry per CDR3 protein. The sample holds hundreds of thousands of distinct CDR3 sequences, about 12% seen once. The chain links TRBV27 to TRBJ2-1; 10 positions agree with TRBD2. The sequence derives from a man aged 50-59 years who received an inactivated influenza vaccine. The sequences come from PBMCs from blood, collected on the day of vaccination. Here the CDR3 reads CASSKAGGSYNEQFF. CDR3 sequence (DNA): TGTGCCAGCTCCAAAGCGGGGGGGTCCTACAATGAGCAGTTCTTC.